This entry concerns a single T cell receptor (beta chain). These data originate in a study of blood T cell repertoires in COVID-19. Study details: Material from acute and convalescent COVID-19 was sourced from the United States, Italy and Spain.

TCRdb's copy holds only in-frame clones and misses some; the assay was immunoSEQ multiplex PCR. The sample shows about 180,000 clones, approximately 88% of them seen only once. The CDR3 is 15 residues long. Germline assignment: CDR1 MGHRA and CDR2 YSYEKL. V lost 3 bases to trimming and J lost 0 bases, with 9 bases between them. The chain joins TRBV4-1 to TRBJ1-5; tentative D call: TRBD1 (5 bases). The sample consisted of peripheral blood. This clonotype originated in a woman aged 55-70 years with acute or convalescent COVID-19. CDR3 sequence (DNA): TGCGCCAGCAGCCAGGGGGGAAATAGCAATCAGCCCCAGCATTTT. Amino acid sequence: CASSQGGNSNQPQHF.